These 7 T cell receptor beta chains were sequenced from one sample in a study of cytomegalovirus exposure and HLA in healthy donors. The primer mix had 60 Vbeta and 13 Jbeta primers. Some clones are missing from TCRdb's copy, which holds only in-frame ones; the method was immunoSEQ multiplex PCR. The sample consists of 150,000 to 200,000 clones, around 75% of them appearing once. Sequencing was carried out using PBMCs. These TCRs come from a woman in her twenties or thirties in good health and CMV-seropositive.

The chain recombines TRBV4-2 with TRBJ2-5; D gene uncertain. Germline CDR1 LGHNA, CDR2 YNFKEQ. The CDR3 length is 12 residues. V lost 1 base and J 6 bases, leaving 6 bases between the germline ends. CDR3 DNA sequence: TGTGCCAGCAGCCAAGTTTCAAAGACCCAGTACTTC. It is translated as CASSQVSKTQYF.

This clone was seen a single time. V gene TRBV27 combines with J gene TRBJ2-6, with unresolved D. The CDR3 runs 15 residues. Germline V CDR1 and CDR2: MNHEY, SMNVEV (reference sequence). V was clipped by 3 bases and J by 4 bases, with 10 bases between them. This CDR3 reads CASSFRVTGANVLTF. The DNA of the CDR3 is TGTGCCAGCAGTTTTCGGGTTACGGGGGCCAACGTCCTGACTTTC.

This chain uses TRBV10-3 with TRBJ2-7, with D maybe TRBD1 (6 bases). Between the trimmed V and J ends, which lost 7 bases and 3 bases, there was a span of 16 bases. The CDR3 has 14 amino acids. From germline, CDR1 is ENHRY and CDR2 SYGVKD. The DNA for the CDR3 is TGTGCCATCAAGGCTGACGGGACAATCTACGAGCAGTACTTC. Its protein is CAIKADGTIYEQYF.

V usage is TRBV27 and J usage is TRBJ1-1, with D perhaps matching TRBD1 (6 bases). Germline CDR1 reads MNHEY; CDR2 reads SMNVEV (reference sequence). The V and J ends lost 2 bases and 8 bases respectively, with 12 bases between them. The CDR3 contains 13 residues. DNA of the CDR3: TGTGCCAGCAGTTTAGGGGGGGCAACCGAAGCTTTCTTT. Its translation is CASSLGGATEAFF.

The V call is TRBV11-3, the J call TRBJ2-5, with D hard to call. The CDR3 sequence is 13 residues long. V lost 0 bases, J lost 3 bases, and 5 bases lay in between. Per the germline V gene, CDR1 is SGHNT and CDR2 is YENEEA. The CDR3 sequence: CASSLDSKETQYF. The CDR3 nucleotides are TGTGCCAGCAGCTTAGATTCTAAAGAGACCCAGTACTTC.

The V and J genes are TRBV6-6 and TRBJ2-1; D not resolved. Germline CDR1 MNHNY, CDR2 SVGAGI (reference sequence). This CDR3 is built from 15 residues. Trimming stripped 2 bases from V and 0 bases from J, with 8 bases between. CDR3 protein: CASSYESRSYNEQFF. CDR3 nucleotides: TGTGCCAGCAGTTACGAGAGTCGCTCCTACAATGAGCAGTTCTTC.

This clone was observed a handful of times. V and J are TRBV6-5 and TRBJ1-1; a possible D gene is TRBD1 (6 bases). CDR1 is MNHEY and CDR2 is SVGAGI in the germline V gene. V was pared by 2 bases and J by 11 bases, with 21 bases between. The length of the CDR3 is 15 residues. CDR3 coding DNA: TGTGCCAGCAGTTACCGTACTACAGGGATAGAGAGGGCTTTCTTT. It is translated as CASSYRTTGIERAFF.